This passage covers 23 T cell receptor beta chains from one sample sequenced in a study of Ad26.COV2.S vaccination and SARS-CoV-2 variants. Treatment in this sample: around 19 received Ad26.COV2.S at low or high dose, single or two shots; several received placebo; per-sample allocation not given. Day 63 after the first injection of vaccine or placebo was the sampling time. The table came from immunoSEQ multiplex PCR; TCRdb's copy has only in-frame clones and leaves some out. Among under 600,000 clones, 89% were seen once, and the ten largest hold 1.5% to 2%. The sequenced sample was peripheral blood, obtained in a trial of Ad26.COV2.S vaccine versus placebo. All receptors derive from a person between 18 and 59 years old who received the Ad26.COV2.S COVID-19 vaccine or a placebo.

V usage is TRBV5-1 and J usage is TRBJ2-2; D not resolved. Germline V gene data show CDR1 as SGHRS and CDR2 as YFSETQ. V was cut by 1 base and J by 0 bases, with 7 bases left in between. The CDR3 sequence is 15 residues long. The CDR3 region is CASSLMLSNTGELFF. CDR3 coding DNA: TGCGCCAGCAGCTTGATGCTATCGAACACCGGGGAGCTGTTTTTT.

This clone was seen just once. This chain joins TRBV6-5 and TRBJ2-2; 8 bases agree with TRBD1. Per the germline V gene, CDR1 is MNHEY and CDR2 is SVGAGI. J lost 1 base, V lost 5 bases, and 3 bases had no gene match. The CDR3 extends over 15 amino acids. This CDR3 reads CASSTGQVNTGELFF. The CDR3 DNA is TGTGCCAGCAGTACGGGACAGGTGAACACCGGGGAGCTGTTTTTT.

The chain employs TRBV9 and TRBJ2-2; D perhaps matches TRBD1 (5 bases). Trimming removed 3 bases from V and 1 base from J, with 10 bases in between. Germline-derived CDR1 and CDR2 are SGDLS and YYNGEE. There are 15 residues in the CDR3. The CDR3 loop is CASSDNRGNTGELFF. The CDR3 coding sequence is TGTGCCAGCAGCGACAATAGGGGGAACACCGGGGAGCTGTTTTTT.

This rearrangement joins TRBV24-1 to TRBJ2-1; 8 nucleotides align to TRBD2. Germline V gene lookup returns CDR1 KGHDR and CDR2 SFDVKD. Trimming cost V 3 bases and J 6 bases; bases outside gene matches: 6. The CDR3 spans 15 residues. The DNA for the CDR3 is TGTGCCACCAGTGATGAGGCTAGCGGGCCCAATGAGCAGTTCTTC. This sequence encodes CATSDEASGPNEQFF.

The chain carries TRBV15 and TRBJ1-1; D is uncertain. The CDR3 contains 13 residues. Germline V CDR1 and CDR2: LNHNV, YYDKDF (reference sequence). The ends were cut back, 1 base at V and 5 bases at J, with 8 bases in the middle. CDR3 bases: TGTGCCACCAGCAGAGTGTTTGGTACTGAAGCTTTCTTT. Its protein product is CATSRVFGTEAFF.

This clone was counted once. This sequence joins TRBV10-2 and TRBJ2-3, with D uncertain. The CDR3 has 11 residues. The V end lost 6 bases, the J end lost 0 bases, and 1 base lay between the germline ends. Germline CDR1 is WSHSY and CDR2 is SAAADI. CDR3 residues: CASRSTDTQYF. The CDR3 bases are TGCGCCAGCAGGAGCACAGATACGCAGTATTTT.

This chain uses TRBV7-3 with TRBJ2-1, with 8 positions matching TRBD1. Looked up from germline, CDR1 is SGHTA and CDR2 is FQGTGA. This CDR3 has 18 amino acids. The V segment lost 5 bases and the J segment 4 bases; nucleotides outside the gene matches: 16. CDR3 protein: CASSKSGGGIEKYNEQFF. The DNA for the CDR3 is TGTGCCAGCAGCAAGTCAGGGGGCGGAATAGAGAAGTACAATGAGCAGTTCTTC.

The genes are TRBV6-5 and TRBJ2-3; possibly TRBD1 for D (5 bases). Germline V gene sequence: CDR1 MNHEY, CDR2 SVGAGI. The CDR3 loop spans 14 amino acids. Trimming cost V 5 bases and J 0 bases, with 9 bases left between them. The CDR3 nucleotides read TGTGCCAGCAGTCGGACAATGAGCACAGATACGCAGTATTTT. It codes for CASSRTMSTDTQYF.

The rearrangement uses TRBV10-3 and TRBJ2-7, with 8 bases lining up with TRBD1. V lost 4 bases and J lost 2; bases outside the gene matches: 4. Germline V lookup: CDR1 ENHRY, CDR2 SYGVKD. CDR3 length equals 14 residues. This chain's CDR3 is CAISAGQGAYEQYF. The CDR3 region has the DNA TGTGCCATCAGTGCCGGACAGGGCGCCTACGAGCAGTACTTC.

The rearrangement uses TRBV7-9 and TRBJ2-7; either TRBD1 or TRBD2 may supply D (5 bases each). The CDR3 is made up of 14 amino acids. V was clipped by 5 bases and J by 2 bases, with 13 bases between them. Per germline, CDR1 SEHNR and CDR2 FQNEAQ (reference sequence). The CDR3 loop reads CASSAGTGTYEQYF. In DNA form, the CDR3 reads TGTGCCAGCAGCGCAGGGACGGGAACCTACGAGCAGTACTTC.

This chain connects TRBV28 to TRBJ1-2; possible D gene TRBD1, 5 bases. This CDR3 comprises 14 residues. CDR1 and CDR2 from the germline V gene are MDHEN and SYDVKM. Between the trimmed V and J ends, which lost 6 bases and 3 bases, there was a span of 14 bases. In nucleotides, the CDR3 is TGTGCCAGCAGCACCCGGGGACGGTACTATGGCTACACCTTC. Protein product: CASSTRGRYYGYTF.

This clone has a single count. The chain uses TRBV29-1 and TRBJ1-1; D remains unclear. This CDR3 region has 11 residues. Germline values: CDR1 SQVTM, CDR2 ANQGSEA. Trimming stripped 6 bases from V and 6 bases from J, with 11 bases between. In DNA form, the CDR3 reads TGCAGCGTCTGGACCGGGTCTGAAGCTTTCTTT. This codes for CSVWTGSEAFF.

The gene calls are TRBV6-2 or TRBV6-3 and TRBJ2-2; 10 bases are a match to TRBD1. The CDR3 length is 15 residues. Per the germline V gene, CDR1 is MNHEY and CDR2 is SVGEGT. V lost 2 bases, J lost 8 bases, and 5 bases stayed unmatched. The DNA of the CDR3 is TGTGCCAGCAGTTACGACAGGGGGCGTTTGGGGGAGCTGTTTTTT. Translating it yields CASSYDRGRLGELFF.

V is TRBV10-3 and J is TRBJ2-1, with 7 bases lining up with TRBD1. CDR1 ENHRY and CDR2 SYGVKD come from the germline V gene. The CDR3 contains 17 residues. V shed 3 bases, J shed 1 base, and the junction held 9 bases outside the gene matches. CDR3 in amino acids: CAISERQGPTSYNEQFF. CDR3 nucleotides: TGTGCCATCAGTGAAAGACAGGGCCCCACTTCCTACAATGAGCAGTTCTTC.

V gene TRBV27 combines with J gene TRBJ2-7; possibly TRBD2 for D (6 bases). CDR1 is MNHEY, CDR2 SMNVEV, per germline (reference sequence). With 6 bases removed from V and 1 base from J, the gap between germline ends came to 16 bases. The CDR3 totals 15 residues. The CDR3: CASSPLLGLSYEQYF. The CDR3 DNA reads TGTGCCAGCAGCCCGCTACTAGGACTATCCTACGAGCAGTACTTC.

The chain uses TRBV6-5 and TRBJ2-1; 8 nucleotides line up with TRBD2. Germline CDR1 is MNHEY and CDR2 is SVGAGI. Trimming removed 7 bases from V and 8 bases from J; junction bases left unmatched: 10. CDR3 length: 14 amino acids. The CDR3 protein is CASKVGGASDEQFF. The CDR3 nucleotides read TGTGCCAGCAAAGTCGGGGGGGCCTCTGATGAGCAGTTCTTC.

This clone was seen just once. The chain uses TRBV11-3 and TRBJ2-7, with no clear D. V was cut by 2 bases and J by 6 bases, with 11 bases left in between. Per the germline V gene, CDR1 is SGHNT and CDR2 is YENEEA. The CDR3 runs 13 residues. This chain's CDR3 is CASSLSQVGEQYF. The CDR3 DNA reads as TGTGCCAGCAGCTTATCGCAGGTGGGCGAGCAGTACTTC.

The chain couples TRBV28 to TRBJ1-6, with D maybe TRBD1 (5 bases). The germline CDR1 and CDR2 sequences are MDHEN and SYDVKM. The CDR3 runs to 14 residues. Trimming shortened V by 6 bases and J by 2 bases, and 8 bases separated the two germline ends. The CDR3 DNA is TGTGCCAGCAGGCCAGGGCCCTATAATTCACCCCTCCACTTT. It encodes CASRPGPYNSPLHF.

The chain uses TRBV18 and TRBJ2-7, with D perhaps TRBD1 or TRBD2 (5 bases each). This CDR3 comprises 16 residues. Germline V gives CDR1 KGHSH, CDR2 LQKENI. V lost 2 bases and J lost 2, with 16 bases in between. CDR3 nucleotide sequence: TGTGCCAGCTCACCAGGCACGGGACGATCTGCCTACGAGCAGTACTTC. Translation gives CASSPGTGRSAYEQYF.

About this clone: Relative to the germline gene, one junction end is altered; a read error may explain this. The genes are TRBV27 and TRBJ2-7; D uncertain. The V gene's germline CDR1 is MNHEY and CDR2 SMNVEV (reference sequence). This CDR3 comprises 14 residues. CDR3 coding DNA: TGTGCCAGCAGTTTATCGGTCGGAAACACCTTAATATGGTTC. Translation: CASSLSVGNTLIWF.

The chain recombines TRBV18 with TRBJ1-6, with TRBD1 matching 9 bases. V dropped 3 bases and J dropped 9; count of bases not matched to a gene: 6. The CDR3 length is 15 residues. CDR1 is KGHSH, CDR2 LQKENI, per germline. The CDR3 DNA is TGTGCCAGCTCACCGGGACAGGGAAGGGGTTCACCCCTCCACTTT. Translated: CASSPGQGRGSPLHF.

J is TRBJ1-6 and V is TRBV9; possibly TRBD1 for D (6 bases). The CDR3 spans 14 residues. Germline lookup yields CDR1 SGDLS and CDR2 YYNGEE. Trimming pared 0 bases from V and 9 bases from J, leaving 10 bases between. CDR3 coding DNA: TGTGCCAGCAGCGTAGAAGGGGGATTTTCACCCCTCCACTTT. This codes for CASSVEGGFSPLHF.

V usage is TRBV3-1 (or the pseudogene TRBV3-2) and J usage is TRBJ2-7; no firm D call. V was trimmed by 8 bases and J by 4 bases, leaving 12 bases between them. This CDR3 has 12 residues. Germline V gene lookup returns CDR1 LGHDT and CDR2 YNNKEL (reference sequence). The CDR3 spells CASGEGRYEQYF. The CDR3, as DNA: TGTGCCAGCGGAGAAGGTCGGTACGAGCAGTACTTC.